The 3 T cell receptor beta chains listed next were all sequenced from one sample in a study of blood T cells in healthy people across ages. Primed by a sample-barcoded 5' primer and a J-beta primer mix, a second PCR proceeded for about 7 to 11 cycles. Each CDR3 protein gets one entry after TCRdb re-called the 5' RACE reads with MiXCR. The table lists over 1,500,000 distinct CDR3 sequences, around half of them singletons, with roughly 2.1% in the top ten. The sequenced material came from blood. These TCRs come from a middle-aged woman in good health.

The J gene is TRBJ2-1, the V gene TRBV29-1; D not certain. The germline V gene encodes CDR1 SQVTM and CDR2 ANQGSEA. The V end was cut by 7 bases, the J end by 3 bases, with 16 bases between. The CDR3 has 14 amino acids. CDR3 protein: CSARTLTLYNEQFF. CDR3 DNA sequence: TGCAGCGCTCGGACCCTAACCCTCTACAATGAGCAGTTCTTC.

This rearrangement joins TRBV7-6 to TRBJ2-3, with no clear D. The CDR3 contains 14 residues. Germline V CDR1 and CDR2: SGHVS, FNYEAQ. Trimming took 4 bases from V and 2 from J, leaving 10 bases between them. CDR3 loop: CASSWYRTTDTQYF. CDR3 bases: TGTGCCAGCAGCTGGTATCGCACCACAGATACGCAGTATTTT.

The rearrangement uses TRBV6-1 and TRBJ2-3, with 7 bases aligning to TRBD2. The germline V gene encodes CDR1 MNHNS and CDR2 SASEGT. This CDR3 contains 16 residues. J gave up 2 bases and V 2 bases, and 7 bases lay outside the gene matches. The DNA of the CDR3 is TGTGCCAGCAGTGAATGGGTAGGGACTATCACAGATACGCAGTATTTT. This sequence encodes CASSEWVGTITDTQYF.